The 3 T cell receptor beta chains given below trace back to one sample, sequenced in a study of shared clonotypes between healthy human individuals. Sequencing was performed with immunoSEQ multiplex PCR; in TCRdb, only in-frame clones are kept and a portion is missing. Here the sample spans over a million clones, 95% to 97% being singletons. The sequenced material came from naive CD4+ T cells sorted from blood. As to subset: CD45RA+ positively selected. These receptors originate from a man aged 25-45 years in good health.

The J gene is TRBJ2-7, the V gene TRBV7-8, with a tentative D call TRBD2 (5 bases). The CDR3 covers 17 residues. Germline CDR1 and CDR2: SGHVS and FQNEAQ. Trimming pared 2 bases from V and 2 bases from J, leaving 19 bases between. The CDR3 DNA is TGTGCCAGCAGCTTAACAAGTACTATCGAGGGAGCCTACGAGCAGTACTTC. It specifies CASSLTSTIEGAYEQYF.

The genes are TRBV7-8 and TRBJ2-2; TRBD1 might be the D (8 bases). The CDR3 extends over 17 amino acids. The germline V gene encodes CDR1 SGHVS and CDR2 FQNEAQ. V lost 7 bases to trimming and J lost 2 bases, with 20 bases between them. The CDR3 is CASTPRGQGANTGELFF. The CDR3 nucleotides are TGTGCCAGCACCCCGCGGGGGCAGGGGGCCAACACCGGGGAGCTGTTTTTT. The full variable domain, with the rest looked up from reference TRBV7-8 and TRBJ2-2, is GAGVSQSPRYKVAKRGQDVALRCDPISGHVSLFWYQQALGQGPEFLTYFQNEAQLDKSGLPSDRFFAERPEGSVSTLKIQRTQQEDSAVYLCASTPRGQGANTGELFFGEGSRLTVL.

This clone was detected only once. The CDR3 protein is CAWSGSANGYTF. The CDR3, as DNA: TGTGCCTGGAGTGGATCAGCCAATGGCTACACCTTC. The genes are TRBV30 and TRBJ1-2; D not certain. Germline values: CDR1 GTSNPN, CDR2 SVGIG (reference sequence). This CDR3 comprises 12 residues. Between the trimmed V and J ends, which lost 1 base and 6 bases, there was a span of 9 bases.